These 9 T cell receptor beta chains came from one sample sequenced in a study of blood T cell repertoires in COVID-19 (dated by TCRdb to 2020 to 2022). The library was produced with the immunoSEQ multiplex PCR assay. TCRdb took over this immuneACCESS table, retaining in-frame rearrangements with V and J assigned. Such tables are incomplete; in checked studies, under half of the missing clones stem from an unresolved V gene, and the remainder is unexplained. Present in this sample are about 360,000 clones, around 84% of which were seen just once. The top ten clones comprise 2.5% to 3.5% of the sample. The sample comprised peripheral blood. The receptors originated from a human donor in a cohort sampled during active COVID-19.

The CDR3 DNA follows: TGTGCCAGCAGCCCGGGGGACGAGCAGTACTTC. This sequence encodes CASSPGDEQYF. The chain employs TRBV7-8 and TRBJ2-7; a weak D match, TRBD2 (6 bases). This CDR3 is 11 amino acids long. V lost 5 bases to trimming and J lost 5 bases, with 7 bases between them. CDR1 and CDR2 (germline): SGHVS, FQNEAQ.

The V gene is TRBV30, the J gene TRBJ1-6, with 9 positions matching TRBD1. The CDR3 covers 15 residues. V lost 4 bases, J lost 7 bases, and 8 bases stayed unmatched. Germline V gene lookup returns CDR1 GTSNPN and CDR2 SVGIG (reference sequence). The CDR3 region is CAWTGTGSSNSPLHF. CDR3 bases: TGTGCCTGGACCGGGACAGGGAGTTCAAATTCACCCCTCCACTTT.

The chain is built from TRBV20-1 and TRBJ2-3; D might be TRBD2 (6 bases). Trimming stripped 3 bases from V and 3 bases from J, with 10 bases between. The CDR3 spans 13 residues. Germline V gives CDR1 DFQATT, CDR2 SNEGSKA (reference sequence). In nucleotides, the CDR3 is TGCAGTGCTAGTAGCGGATGGACAGATACGCAGTATTTT. Protein: CSASSGWTDTQYF.

The chain uses TRBV10-2 and TRBJ2-5; TRBD1 matches 7 bases. The germline gives CDR1 WSHSY, CDR2 SAAADI. Trimming took 4 bases from V and 1 from J; bases not matched to a gene: 9. This CDR3 comprises 16 residues. The CDR3 is CASSGLGQIIQETQYF. The CDR3 DNA follows: TGCGCCAGCAGTGGCTTGGGACAGATTATCCAAGAGACCCAGTACTTC.

The rearrangement joins TRBV5-1 to TRBJ2-3, with a possible D match to TRBD1 (6 bases). The germline V gene has CDR1 SGHRS and CDR2 YFSETQ. The CDR3 has 14 residues. V was pared by 2 bases and J by 1 base, with 8 bases between. In DNA form, the CDR3 reads TGCGCCAGCAGCTTTGAGGGGGGCACAGATACGCAGTATTTT. Residues: CASSFEGGTDTQYF.

The genes are TRBV29-1 and TRBJ2-7; weak D call: TRBD2 (5 bases). Deletions cut 4 bases from V and 5 bases from J, with 12 bases between. The CDR3 loop spans 12 amino acids. CDR1 is SQVTM and CDR2 is ANQGSEA in the germline V gene. The CDR3, as DNA: TGCAGCGTTGGTTACGGGGAGAACGAGCAGTACTTC. This translates into CSVGYGENEQYF.

This chain uses TRBV18 with TRBJ2-1, with 9 positions matching TRBD1. The CDR3 consists of 13 residues. Trimming cost V 2 bases and J 13 bases; bases outside gene matches: 6. Germline CDR1 is KGHSH and CDR2 is LQKENI. For the CDR3, the DNA is TGTGCCAGCTCACCAGTGGACAGGGGCGAACAGTTCTTC. It yields the protein CASSPVDRGEQFF.

The chain has TRBV28 and TRBJ1-2; 11 bases fit TRBD1. The V and J ends lost 6 bases and 3 bases, in that order; junction bases with no gene match: 3. Germline-derived CDR1 and CDR2 are MDHEN and SYDVKM. The CDR3 is 14 residues long. CDR3 in DNA: TGTGCCAGCAGGCGGGGACAGGGGGACTATGGCTACACCTTC. This translates into CASRRGQGDYGYTF.

The chain has TRBV11-3 and TRBJ2-2; 7 bases map to TRBD1. V dropped 6 bases and J dropped 2; count of bases not matched to a gene: 9. The CDR3 is 16 residues long. Germline V gene data show CDR1 as SGHNT and CDR2 as YENEEA. The CDR3 reads CASSLSGTVNTGELFF. The CDR3, as DNA: TGTGCCAGCAGTTTAAGTGGGACAGTCAACACCGGGGAGCTGTTTTTT.